Below are 4 T cell receptor beta chains sequenced from a single sample in a study of a mutant IDH1 vaccine in newly diagnosed glioma (dated by TCRdb to the early 2020s). Libraries were built with the immunoSEQ multiplex PCR assay. TCRdb mirrors the immuneACCESS table, restricted to in-frame sequences. Some clones are absent from its copies; in checked studies, under half trace to an unresolved V gene, and the reason for the others is unknown. The sample has tens of thousands of clones on record, roughly 80% of them singletons. The top ten clones comprise around 7% of the sample. Explained via the paper, the time point label denotes: week 35, safety follow-up. Each vaccine dose was 300 ug of a 20-mer mutant IDH1 peptide in Montanide, given subcutaneously with topical imiquimod. No cognate antigen is known for these TCRs. The sample was PBMCs, taken from a glioma patient whose treatment included an IDH1 peptide vaccine. These receptors were taken from a woman younger than 30 with glioma.

V and J are TRBV11-2 and TRBJ2-7; D unresolved. Looked up from germline, CDR1 is SGHAT and CDR2 is FQNNGV. The V and J ends lost 1 base and 4 bases respectively, with 5 bases between them. This CDR3 region has 12 residues. The CDR3 is CASSLGTYEQYF. The DNA for the CDR3 is TGTGCCAGCAGCTTAGGCACTTACGAGCAGTACTTC.

The V gene is TRBV9, the J gene TRBJ2-3, with D hard to call. The CDR3 totals 16 residues. Looked up from germline, CDR1 is SGDLS and CDR2 is YYNGEE. V was cut by 0 bases and J by 4 bases, with 15 bases left in between. The CDR3 DNA is TGTGCCAGCAGCGTAGTTGGTCAAACAAGGTCAGATACGCAGTATTTT. This translates into CASSVVGQTRSDTQYF.

This clone was recorded only once. The chain's CDR3 is CASSFSVKNTEAFF. The CDR3 coding sequence is TGTGCCAGTAGTTTTTCAGTAAAGAACACTGAAGCTTTCTTT. The chain combines TRBV19 with TRBJ1-1; D is uncertain. Trimming removed 5 bases at V and 1 base at J, with 11 bases between. Germline CDR1 LNHDA, CDR2 SQIVND (reference sequence). The CDR3 length is 14 residues.

This clone was seen once. The V call is TRBV10-3, the J call TRBJ2-1; the D is unclear. Trimming left V 10 bases short and J 0 bases short, with 19 bases between. The CDR3 extends over 16 amino acids. Germline CDR1 reads ENHRY; CDR2 reads SYGVKD. The chain's CDR3 is CATGALDLSSYNEQFF. The CDR3 DNA sequence: TGTGCCACCGGAGCCCTAGACCTGAGCTCCTACAATGAGCAGTTCTTC.